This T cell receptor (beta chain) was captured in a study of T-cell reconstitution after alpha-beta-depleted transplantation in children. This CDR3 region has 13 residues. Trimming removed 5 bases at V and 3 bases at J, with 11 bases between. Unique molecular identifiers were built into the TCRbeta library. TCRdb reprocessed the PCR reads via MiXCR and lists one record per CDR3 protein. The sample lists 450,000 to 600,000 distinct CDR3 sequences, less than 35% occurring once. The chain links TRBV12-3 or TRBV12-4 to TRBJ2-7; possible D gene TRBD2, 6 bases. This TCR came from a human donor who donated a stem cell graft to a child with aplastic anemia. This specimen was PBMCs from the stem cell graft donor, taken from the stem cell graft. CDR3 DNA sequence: TGTGCCAGCAGTCTCAAGCGGGTCTACGAGCAGTACTTC. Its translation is CASSLKRVYEQYF.